This TCR beta chain came from a study of identical twins (dated by TCRdb to the mid-2010s). Looking at the study overall: To test whether fetal clonotypes persist, the study used deep sequencing on TCR alpha and beta repertoires from monozygotic twins, unrelated adults of various ages, and cord blood. To rule out contamination, replicate twin experiments were performed at different times with different library preparation protocols.

Every donor was a healthy Caucasian. Three pairs of female monozygotic twins, all aged roughly 18 to 30 years, made up the twin cohort. RNA for TCR libraries was isolated from peripheral blood mononuclear cells. The CDR3 starts with the cysteine, ends with the phenylalanine, and has 15 residues. Only the CDR3 portion is preserved as DNA: 45 bases, with reading frame beginning at the first base. The V end gives up 5 bases and the J end 4 bases, leaving 5 bases in the junction not matched to a gene. The library was generated by 5' RACE. The sequencer was an Illumina HiSeq 2000. A universal primer binding site was introduced by template switching, and a unique molecular identifier was present in the final cDNA, enabling accurate counting of TCR cDNA molecules. First-strand cDNA for TCR alpha and beta chains was synthesized from specific primers in the conserved constant-segment region. To control for contamination, every cDNA library carried two barcodes: a SMART-Mk sample barcode plus Illumina barcodes. TruSeq adapter sequences along with Illumina sample barcodes were introduced in two successive PCR steps. The TCR alpha and beta cDNA libraries were sequenced on the Illumina HiSeq platform using custom primers. The authors' analysis ran thus. Unique molecular identifiers were extracted from raw reads with MiGEC, and CDR3 positions were determined with MiXCR. Recombination models were inferred per individual with the repgenHMM and IGoR tools using an EM algorithm. The analysis of shared clonotypes was done with the tcR package in R, with sharing normalized by the product of cloneset sizes. To study raw recombination without the effects of thymic and clonal selection, out-of-frame nonproductive sequences were analyzed. In TCRdb, the public reads were trimmed at Q25 with fastp and aligned with MiXCR, with productive beta chains retained. Each entry merges the rows of one CDR3 protein and shows their most common DNA and genes. It is TCRdb's table, rather than the study itself, that gives the V and J calls and clone size. Here the sample has hundreds of thousands of distinct CDR3 sequences; under 8.5% occur a single time. The ten largest account for about 1.6% of the sample.

This clonotype was counted many times. The target of this receptor is not known. Base qualities are not provided; no much larger clone lies one nucleotide away. The full study reports these points: Abundant cord blood beta clonotypes carried fewer insertions; young adult naive repertoires showed a weaker similar trend, while memory repertoires showed none. A weaker excess of twin sharing was found in beta out-of-frame sequences because the signal-to-noise ratio was lowered by fewer shared sequences. Compared with coincidental sharing between unrelated individuals, out-of-frame TCR alpha sequences shared between twins had an excess of sequences with low generation probability. Zero-insertion analyses could be partly confounded by invariant T cells such as MAIT and iNKT, though diverse VJ usage argued against such confounding for most clonotypes. Out-of-frame TCR alpha sharing in monozygotic twins was systematically underestimated by recombination models, whereas sharing between unrelated individuals was in agreement with the recombination models. Because the same donors could not be followed over many years, the conclusions relied on cross-sectional statistical analysis.

The data also belong to a second study, concerning yellow fever vaccine responses in identical twins. In that second paper, the authors write: According to the authors, in identical twins the way T cells responded to vaccination appeared partly convergent and partly personalized. Focusing on identical twins, the study followed the T cell clones that responded to the vaccine, and did so with precision.

The sample taken for sequencing was PBMCs. This chain joins TRBV12-3 or TRBV12-4 to TRBJ2-3; the junction holds 11 bases that match TRBD2. The TCR comes from a woman aged 18-29 years in good health. In nucleotide form, the sequence is TGTGCCAGCAGTCCACTAGCGGGAGATGCAGATACGCAGTATTTT. Translated, this gives CASSPLAGDADTQYF.